The next 10 T cell receptor beta chains were all read from a single sample in a study of CD8 T cells in ankylosing spondylitis. Study-wide findings and caveats: Made up of about eight highly homologous variants, a TCR beta motif appeared characteristic of ankylosing spondylitis blood.

These receptors' antigens are unknown. TCRdb processed the 5' RACE reads anew with MiXCR; each CDR3 protein has one entry. The sample has approximately 440,000 distinct CDR3 sequences; more than 15% are singletons. Sequencing was performed on blood, either unsorted or a sorted T cell fraction (not recorded which). All receptors derive from a male donor with ankylosing spondylitis.

Only a few counts were recorded for this clonotype. The chain uses TRBV18 and TRBJ2-6, with 7 positions matching TRBD1. The germline V gene has CDR1 KGHSH and CDR2 LQKENI. V lost 4 bases, J lost 3 bases, and 3 bases stayed unmatched. The CDR3 covers 15 residues. The CDR3 DNA sequence: TGTGCCAGCTCACAACAGGGGTATGGGGCCAACGTCCTGACTTTC. It codes for CASSQQGYGANVLTF.

This clonotype was found a few times. The gene calls are TRBV7-2 and TRBJ2-7; D gene ambiguous. Trimming pared 2 bases from V and 4 bases from J, leaving 12 bases between. Germline V gene sequence: CDR1 SGHTA, CDR2 FQGNSA. The CDR3 is 14 residues long. The CDR3 bases are TGTGCCAGCAGCTTATCGGGTAGTATTTACGAGCAGTACTTC. Encoded protein: CASSLSGSIYEQYF.

This clonotype appeared many times. The CDR3 is CASRSSEKLFF. Written as DNA, the CDR3 is TGTGCCAGCAGGTCGTCTGAAAAACTGTTTTTT. The chain combines TRBV12-3 or TRBV12-4 with TRBJ1-4, with D hard to call. V was cut by 6 bases and J by 7 bases, with 6 bases left in between. The CDR3 is made up of 11 amino acids.

This chain joins TRBV9 and TRBJ1-2, with D uncertain. This CDR3 has 13 residues. Trimming stripped 2 bases from V and 8 bases from J, with 13 bases between. Germline-derived CDR1 and CDR2 are SGDLS and YYNGEE. CDR3 bases: TGTGCCAGCAGCGTGCCGGGTATCGAGGGCTACACCTTC. Residues: CASSVPGIEGYTF.

This chain links TRBV6-1 with TRBJ2-1, with 7 nucleotides matching TRBD1. This CDR3 has 14 residues. V lost 6 bases to trimming and J lost 6 bases; unmatched junction nucleotides: 8. Germline V gene lookup returns CDR1 MNHNS and CDR2 SASEGT. The CDR3 here is CASSPTYRGNEQFF. CDR3 DNA sequence: TGTGCCAGCAGCCCAACTTACAGGGGCAATGAGCAGTTCTTC.

This clonotype was detected a few times. The chain uses TRBV20-1 and TRBJ2-1; 9 bases fit TRBD1. The junction had 7 bases not matched to a gene; V was cut back by 5 bases and J by 5 bases. The length of the CDR3 is 14 residues. Germline CDR1 is DFQATT and CDR2 is SNEGSKA (reference sequence). CDR3 DNA: TGCAGTGCTCCCGGGACAGGGTTAAACAATGAGCAGTTCTTC. Amino acid sequence: CSAPGTGLNNEQFF.

The gene calls are TRBV28 and TRBJ2-1, with 9 positions matching TRBD2. V shed 2 bases, J shed 3 bases, and the junction held 2 bases outside the gene matches. CDR3 length: 15 amino acids. Germline CDR1 is MDHEN and CDR2 is SYDVKM. Here the CDR3 reads CASSLAGGNYNEQFF. CDR3 bases: TGTGCCAGCAGTTTAGCGGGAGGGAACTACAATGAGCAGTTCTTC.

This chain links TRBV20-1 with TRBJ2-1, with 13 bases fitting TRBD2. This CDR3 region has 19 residues. Germline CDR1 reads DFQATT; CDR2 reads SNEGSKA (reference sequence). J was trimmed by 4 bases and V by 2 bases; bases with no gene match: 14. The CDR3 bases are TGCAGTGCTAGATTGCTATTTAAGGGACTAGCGGGAAAGTACAATGAGCAGTTCTTC. Its translation is CSARLLFKGLAGKYNEQFF.

This chain joins TRBV6-5 and TRBJ2-7, with 8 bases lining up with TRBD2. CDR3 length: 18 amino acids. V lost 2 bases to trimming and J lost 4 bases; unmatched junction nucleotides: 16. Germline V lookup: CDR1 MNHEY, CDR2 SVGAGI. CDR3 residues: CASSYKVAGSLLVYEQYF. The DNA for the CDR3 is TGTGCCAGCAGTTACAAGGTAGCGGGATCCCTGCTCGTTTACGAGCAGTACTTC.

This clonotype occurred many times. The chain employs TRBV15 and TRBJ1-1; D is unclear. The V and J ends lost 3 bases and 5 bases respectively, with 16 bases between them. This CDR3 spans 15 amino acids. CDR1 is LNHNV, CDR2 YYDKDF, per germline (reference sequence). DNA for the CDR3: TGTGCCACCAGCAGCGACCGGAGGGTTCCTACTGAAGCTTTCTTT. Protein product: CATSSDRRVPTEAFF.